These 9 T cell receptor beta chains came from one sample sequenced in a study of blood T cell repertoires in COVID-19. Some clones are missing from TCRdb's copy, which holds only in-frame ones; the method was immunoSEQ multiplex PCR. Among roughly 180,000 clones, roughly 78% were seen once, and the ten largest hold 7% to 10%. The sequenced sample consisted of peripheral blood. These receptors were taken from a woman aged 60-70 years with COVID-19, enrolled during active disease.

V gene TRBV3-1 (or the pseudogene TRBV3-2) combines with J gene TRBJ2-7; 7 bases fit TRBD1. The CDR3 runs 15 residues. J was trimmed by 0 bases and V by 4 bases; bases with no gene match: 6. Germline V gene sequence: CDR1 LGHDT, CDR2 YNNKEL (reference sequence). The CDR3 nucleotides read TGTGCCAGCAGCCCCTGGACAGGTTTCTCCTACGAGCAGTACTTC. It codes for CASSPWTGFSYEQYF.

This clone was counted many times. The rearrangement joins TRBV7-2 to TRBJ2-1; 7 bases agree with TRBD2. CDR1 is SGHTA, CDR2 FQGNSA, per germline. This CDR3 spans 16 amino acids. The junction had 9 bases not matched to a gene; V was cut back by 3 bases and J by 4 bases. The CDR3 reads CASSFLGSGRYNEQFF. CDR3 nucleotides: TGTGCCAGCAGCTTCTTGGGTAGCGGGCGTTACAATGAGCAGTTCTTC.

The rearrangement links TRBV15 to TRBJ2-5, with 7 bases fitting TRBD2. Trimming cost V 1 base and J 4 bases; bases outside gene matches: 6. Per the germline V gene, CDR1 is LNHNV and CDR2 is YYDKDF (reference sequence). The CDR3 runs to 15 residues. The CDR3 loop is CATSRVGGNGETQYF. The CDR3 nucleotides are TGTGCCACCAGCAGAGTGGGGGGGAACGGAGAGACCCAGTACTTC.

This sequence joins TRBV7-2 and TRBJ2-5, with 16 bases identical to TRBD2. CDR3 size: 15 residues. CDR1 SGHTA and CDR2 FQGNSA come from the germline V gene. Trimming took 5 bases from V and 8 from J; bases not matched to a gene: 5. The CDR3 DNA follows: TGTGCCAGCAGCGCGGGACTAGCGGGAGGGGCTACCCAGTACTTC. Translated, it gives CASSAGLAGGATQYF.

For the CDR3, the DNA is TGCGCCAGCAGCACGGGACTGACAGGGGAAGGGACTAATGAAAAACTGTTTTTT. Its translation is CASSTGLTGEGTNEKLFF. The chain combines TRBV5-1 with TRBJ1-4; 8 nucleotides agree with TRBD1. V was clipped by 4 bases and J by 2 bases; unmatched bases: 13. Germline CDR1 SGHRS, CDR2 YFSETQ. The CDR3 is made up of 18 amino acids.

The V and J genes are TRBV6-2 or TRBV6-3 and TRBJ2-6; D is uncertain. The V end was cut by 2 bases, the J end by 2 bases, with 10 bases between. This CDR3 comprises 16 residues. Germline V gene data show CDR1 as MNHEY and CDR2 as SVGEGT. The CDR3 protein is CASSYLGITGANVLTF. CDR3 in DNA: TGTGCCAGCAGTTACCTAGGTATCACTGGGGCCAACGTCCTGACTTTC.

This clone was seen once. CDR3 in amino acids: CASRFSTKMNTEAFF. CDR3 coding DNA: TGTGCCAGCAGGTTTTCGACAAAAATGAACACTGAAGCTTTCTTT. This chain connects TRBV27 to TRBJ1-1; D is unresolved. Trimming removed 6 bases at V and 0 bases at J, with 14 bases between. CDR1 is MNHEY, CDR2 SMNVEV, per germline (reference sequence). The CDR3 contains 15 residues.

This chain joins TRBV6-5 and TRBJ2-1; tentatively, D is TRBD2 (6 bases). The CDR3 extends over 13 amino acids. V gave up 4 bases and J gave up 6 bases, with 10 bases separating them. Germline V gene sequence: CDR1 MNHEY, CDR2 SVGAGI. CDR3 sequence: CASSWGLLNEQFF. The CDR3 nucleotides are TGTGCCAGCAGTTGGGGACTCCTCAATGAGCAGTTCTTC.

The gene calls are TRBV28 and TRBJ1-2; D remains unclear. The CDR3 loop spans 11 amino acids. Germline CDR1 reads MDHEN; CDR2 reads SYDVKM. V gave up 8 bases and J gave up 5 bases, with 9 bases separating them. The CDR3 sequence is CASGPSYGYTF. The CDR3 DNA sequence: TGTGCCAGCGGCCCCAGTTATGGCTACACCTTC.